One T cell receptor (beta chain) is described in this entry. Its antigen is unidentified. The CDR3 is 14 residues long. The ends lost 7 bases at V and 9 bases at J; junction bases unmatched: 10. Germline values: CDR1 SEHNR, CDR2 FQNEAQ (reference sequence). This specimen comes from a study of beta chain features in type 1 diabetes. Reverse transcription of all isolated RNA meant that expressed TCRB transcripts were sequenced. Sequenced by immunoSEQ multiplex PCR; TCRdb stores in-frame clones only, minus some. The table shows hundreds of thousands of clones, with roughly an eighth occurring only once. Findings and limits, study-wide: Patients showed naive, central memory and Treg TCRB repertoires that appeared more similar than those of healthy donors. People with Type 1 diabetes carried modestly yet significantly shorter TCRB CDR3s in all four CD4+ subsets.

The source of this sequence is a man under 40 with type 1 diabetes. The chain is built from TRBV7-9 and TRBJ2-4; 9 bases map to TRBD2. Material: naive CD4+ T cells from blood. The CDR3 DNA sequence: TGTGCCAGCACCCGGGCTAGCGGGGAATCCATTCAGTACTTC. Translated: CASTRASGESIQYF. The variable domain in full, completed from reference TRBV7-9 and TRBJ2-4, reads DTGVSQNPRHKITKRGQNVTFRCDPISEHNRLYWYRQTLGQGPEFLTYFQNEAQLEKSRLLSDRFSAERPKGSFSTLEIQRTEQGDSAMYLCASTRASGESIQYFGAGTRLSVL.